The 14 T cell receptor beta chains below come from one sample, sequenced in a study of T cell responses to AZD1222 COVID-19 vaccine. Sequencing was performed with immunoSEQ multiplex PCR; in TCRdb, only in-frame clones are kept and a portion is missing. The sample consists of 130,000 to 150,000 clones, around 94% of them appearing once. The sequencing here drew on peripheral blood, taken after recovery from COVID-19. The source is an adult who had recovered from COVID-19.

The chain uses TRBV28 and TRBJ1-2; D is unclear. The ends were cut back, 8 bases at V and 0 bases at J, with 22 bases in the middle. The CDR3 consists of 17 residues. Germline V gene sequence: CDR1 MDHEN, CDR2 SYDVKM. The CDR3 sequence: CASLAVTRRTSNYGYTF. In nucleotides, the CDR3 is TGTGCCAGCCTCGCTGTGACTAGAAGGACTTCTAACTATGGCTACACCTTC.

The genes are TRBV4-1 and TRBJ1-2, with D possibly being TRBD1 (6 bases). The V end was cut by 3 bases, the J end by 2 bases, with 16 bases between. CDR3 length: 16 amino acids. CDR1 and CDR2 (germline): MGHRA, YSYEKL. The CDR3 here is CASSQPRLGGNYGYTF. The CDR3 DNA sequence: TGCGCCAGCAGCCAGCCCCGACTGGGGGGCAACTATGGCTACACCTTC.

The chain recombines TRBV9 with TRBJ1-3, with 9 positions matching TRBD1. This CDR3 contains 16 residues. Germline assignment: CDR1 SGDLS and CDR2 YYNGEE. V gave up 2 bases and J gave up 2 bases; unmatched junction bases: 5. The CDR3 protein is CASSVRDRVTGNTIYF. In nucleotides, the CDR3 is TGTGCCAGCAGCGTCCGGGACAGGGTCACTGGAAACACCATATATTTT.

V gene TRBV28 combines with J gene TRBJ1-2, with 12 bases lining up with TRBD1. Germline V gene data show CDR1 as MDHEN and CDR2 as SYDVKM. The CDR3 consists of 15 residues. After removal of 7 bases from V and 8 bases from J, the junction contained 11 bases not matched to a gene. The CDR3 DNA reads as TGTGCCAGCACCCCAAGGGACAGGGGGCGGAGGGGCTACACCTTC. Protein sequence: CASTPRDRGRRGYTF.

The chain employs TRBV18 and TRBJ1-4; D is perhaps TRBD1 (5 bases). Trimming stripped 3 bases from V and 8 bases from J, with 16 bases between. There are 15 residues in the CDR3. Germline-derived CDR1 and CDR2 are KGHSH and LQKENI. The CDR3 loop is CASSPPGTLGEKLFF. DNA of the CDR3: TGTGCCAGCTCACCGCCTGGGACCTTGGGAGAAAAACTGTTTTTT.

This sequence joins TRBV3-1 (or the pseudogene TRBV3-2) and TRBJ2-1, with TRBD2 matching 8 bases. V was pared by 5 bases and J by 8 bases, with 8 bases of the junction left unmatched. The germline V gene encodes CDR1 LGHDT and CDR2 YNNKEL (reference sequence). This CDR3 spans 14 amino acids. The CDR3 loop reads CASSRSGSGDEQFF. Here the CDR3 DNA reads TGTGCCAGCAGCAGAAGCGGGAGTGGGGATGAGCAGTTCTTC.

This chain links TRBV7-2 with TRBJ2-7; TRBD1 is a possible D gene (5 bases). Trimming shortened V by 5 bases and J by 5 bases, and 16 bases separated the two germline ends. The length of the CDR3 is 14 residues. Germline V gene sequence: CDR1 SGHTA, CDR2 FQGNSA. CDR3 protein: CASSPPHRIHEQYF. The CDR3 region has the DNA TGTGCCAGCAGCCCCCCCCACAGGATCCACGAGCAGTACTTC.

The CDR3 spells CASREEATNEKLFF. CDR3 DNA: TGTGCCAGCAGGGAGGAGGCGACTAATGAAAAACTGTTTTTT. The rearrangement links TRBV2 to TRBJ1-4; D is unclear. V shed 6 bases and J shed 2 bases, with 10 bases lying between them. The CDR3 totals 14 residues. Germline CDR1 SNHLY, CDR2 FYNNEI.

This chain joins TRBV19 and TRBJ2-7; D remains unclear. V was shortened by 5 bases and J by 0 bases, with 8 bases between the two germline ends. Germline V gene data show CDR1 as LNHDA and CDR2 as SQIVND (reference sequence). The CDR3 sequence is 13 residues long. CDR3: CASSSSSSYEQYF. In DNA form, the CDR3 reads TGTGCCAGTAGTTCCTCCAGCTCCTACGAGCAGTACTTC.

V and J are TRBV10-1 and TRBJ2-3; D gene uncertain. Trimming removed 3 bases from V and 0 bases from J, with 7 bases in between. Germline CDR1 reads WNHNN; CDR2 reads SYGVQD (reference sequence). The CDR3 has 14 amino acids. The CDR3, as DNA: TGCGCCAGCAGTGATGGGTCTAGCACAGATACGCAGTATTTT. It translates to CASSDGSSTDTQYF.

The V gene is TRBV2, the J gene TRBJ2-1; 8 bases match TRBD1. V gave up 5 bases and J gave up 4 bases; unmatched junction bases: 7. The CDR3 extends over 15 amino acids. Germline values: CDR1 SNHLY, CDR2 FYNNEI. The CDR3 here is CASSYDRGNYNEQFF. The DNA for the CDR3 is TGTGCCAGCAGTTACGACAGGGGTAATTACAATGAGCAGTTCTTC.

V usage is TRBV19 and J usage is TRBJ2-1; 13 bases agree with TRBD2. With V trimmed by 6 bases and J by 9 bases, 11 bases remained unmatched. Germline V gives CDR1 LNHDA, CDR2 SQIVND (reference sequence). The CDR3 is 16 amino acids. The CDR3 loop is CASSIIGLAGAGEQFF. For the CDR3, the DNA is TGTGCCAGTAGCATAATCGGACTAGCGGGAGCAGGTGAGCAGTTCTTC.

This clone occurred a few times. This chain uses TRBV7-2 with TRBJ2-3; no clear D gene. Trimming pared 2 bases from V and 2 bases from J, leaving 11 bases between. Per germline, CDR1 SGHTA and CDR2 FQGNSA. CDR3 length: 15 residues. This CDR3 reads CASSLTGLHTDTQYF. The DNA for the CDR3 is TGTGCCAGCAGCTTAACGGGTCTCCACACAGATACGCAGTATTTT.

The rearrangement joins TRBV5-8 to TRBJ2-7, with 10 bases matching TRBD2. Germline CDR1 SGHTS, CDR2 YDEGEE. The CDR3 spans 15 residues. The ends lost 1 base at V and 9 bases at J; junction bases unmatched: 10. In DNA form, the CDR3 reads TGTGCCAGCAGCTTGAGGTCTAGCGGGAGTATGGTGCAGTACTTC. Its protein is CASSLRSSGSMVQYF.